This is a list of T cell receptor beta chains from one sample in a study of blood T cell repertoires in COVID-19. Clones were read by immunoSEQ multiplex PCR, and TCRdb kept only the in-frame ones, dropping some. The data show 90,000 to 120,000 clones, almost 85% seen once. The sequencing sample was made of peripheral blood. These receptors all come from a human donor in a cohort sampled during active COVID-19. CDR3s include the opening cysteine and the closing phenylalanine or tryptophan.

v_call,j_call,cdr3_aa
TRBV4-1,TRBJ2-1,CASSSFGISYNEQFF
TRBV29-1,TRBJ2-1,CSVEGTSGINEQFF
TRBV3-1/TRBV3-2,TRBJ1-3,CASSQTGFLSGNTIYF
TRBV27,TRBJ1-4,CASSFGDGEKLFF
TRBV10-2,TRBJ2-2,CASIDGGSHTGELFF
TRBV7-9,TRBJ2-3,CASRAGTGDTDTQYF
TRBV5-1,TRBJ2-7,CASSLGQGAYEQYF
TRBV19,TRBJ2-1,CASSPGLYNEQFF
TRBV7-2,TRBJ2-1,CASSLDGGPYNEQFF
TRBV12-3/TRBV12-4,TRBJ1-2,CASRPGGRYGYTF
TRBV19,TRBJ2-1,CASSRTSGSYNEQFF
TRBV28,TRBJ2-3,CASSLAWRVGTDTQYF
TRBV4-1,TRBJ1-2,CASSQKEPGQGYGYTF
TRBV10-3,TRBJ2-3,CAIRLGQDTDTQYF
TRBV28,TRBJ1-2,CASSQTHGTVYGYTF
TRBV27,TRBJ1-5,CASSFTGGNQPQHF
TRBV5-6,TRBJ1-4,CASSSGTGNEKLFF
TRBV11-2,TRBJ2-3,CASSLTRGSTDTQYF
TRBV29-1,TRBJ2-3,CSVAPGTTYTDTQYF
TRBV5-1,TRBJ1-2,CASSLIQGEGYTF
TRBV6-6,TRBJ2-4,CASSFGQGYYNIQYF
TRBV10-3,TRBJ2-7,CAISTPGLAGIPRYEQYF
TRBV5-4,TRBJ2-1,CASSWRAGNEQFF
TRBV11-2,TRBJ2-3,CASSLEAGGPATQYF
TRBV28,TRBJ2-7,CASSSHLAGDDEQYF
TRBV3-1/TRBV3-2,TRBJ2-3,CASSQGSGRTADTQYF
TRBV4-3,TRBJ2-5,CASSQDPSRDTGGTQYF
TRBV6-5,TRBJ1-1,CASSAAGAGNTEAFF
TRBV5-1,TRBJ2-5,CASSLRSSDQETQYF
TRBV12-3/TRBV12-4,TRBJ2-1,CASSRGPGQFF
TRBV6-1,TRBJ1-4,CASSEQPGQGATNEKLFF
TRBV4-2,TRBJ2-1,CASSQAGQGASIVQFF
TRBV27,TRBJ2-7,CASSSGDSYEQYF
TRBV7-9,TRBJ2-7,CASSSGGSSYEQYF
TRBV27,TRBJ1-2,CASTSGQGFGYTF
TRBV28,TRBJ1-3,CASSPPVLLVGNTIYF
TRBV5-1,TRBJ2-1,CASSLMGTSERYNEQFF
TRBV7-9,TRBJ1-5,CASSAGTNSNQPQHF
TRBV7-3,TRBJ1-1,CASSLVTESEAFF
TRBV18,TRBJ2-7,CASSPRGPGEQYF
TRBV7-9,TRBJ1-1,CASSLQQGNTEAFF
TRBV25-1,TRBJ1-2,CLEGESNYGYTF
TRBV7-3,TRBJ1-1,CASSLTGGLLNTEAFF
TRBV5-4,TRBJ2-4,CASSLAGERAKNIQYF
TRBV5-5,TRBJ2-2,CASSYRHINTGELFF
TRBV30,TRBJ1-5,CAWSGWAGNNQPQHF
TRBV7-2,TRBJ2-1,CASSLNREGNEQFF
TRBV4-3,TRBJ2-7,CASSRFQGDKLYEQYF
TRBV7-2,TRBJ2-7,CASSLPPGGSEQYF
TRBV27,TRBJ2-1,CASSFKQGSYNEQFF